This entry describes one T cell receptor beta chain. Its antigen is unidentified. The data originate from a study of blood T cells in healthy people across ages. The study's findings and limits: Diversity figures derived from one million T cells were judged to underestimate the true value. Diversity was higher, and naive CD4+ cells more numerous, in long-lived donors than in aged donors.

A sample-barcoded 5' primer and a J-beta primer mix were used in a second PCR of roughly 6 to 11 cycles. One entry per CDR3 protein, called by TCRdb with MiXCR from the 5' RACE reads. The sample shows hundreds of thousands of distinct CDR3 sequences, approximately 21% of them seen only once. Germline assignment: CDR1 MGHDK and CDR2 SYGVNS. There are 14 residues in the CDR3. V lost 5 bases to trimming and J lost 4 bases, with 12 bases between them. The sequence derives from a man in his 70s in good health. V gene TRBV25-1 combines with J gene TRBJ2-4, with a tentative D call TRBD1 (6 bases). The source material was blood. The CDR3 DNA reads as TGTGCCAGCAGTCCGGAGGACAGAAAAAACATTCAGTACTTC. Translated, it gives CASSPEDRKNIQYF.